These T cell receptor beta chains were read from a single sample in a study of T cells expressing NK-cell markers. TCRdb re-called the 5' RACE reads and gives one entry per CDR3 protein, without DNA. The table gives about 380,000 distinct CDR3 sequences; the top ten clones make up roughly 5.2% of it. Input material: blood T cells: a sorted CD56 or NKG2C T cell subset, CD4+ or CD8+ T cells, or bulk PBMC T cells (not recorded which). The receptor set was obtained from a man aged 18 to 69 in good health. Each CDR3 is given with its conserved first and last residue. Each record gives: J gene, V gene, CDR3 protein.

TRBJ1-1 TRBV5-5 CASSQGAATYTEAFF
TRBJ1-2 TRBV4-2 CASSQGDRGPNYGYTF
TRBJ2-7 TRBV20-1 CSARKTLLSYEQYF
TRBJ2-3 TRBV27 CASSSGWGGTDTQYF
TRBJ2-1 TRBV12-3/TRBV12-4 CASSFQRGGLGNEQFF
TRBJ2-7 TRBV20-1 CSANSATGLYEQYF
TRBJ2-1 TRBV18 CASSPHQGPGNEQFF
TRBJ2-7 TRBV29-1 CSVAVGQTEQYF
TRBJ1-1 TRBV15 CATSRATGGTEAFF
TRBJ2-3 TRBV12-5 CASAFRGPTDTQYF
TRBJ1-2 TRBV12-3/TRBV12-4 CASSGTARTYGYTF
TRBJ2-3 TRBV12-5 CASGPTLTDTQYF
TRBJ2-7 TRBV12-3/TRBV12-4 CASSASNRGGYEQYF
TRBJ2-5 TRBV18 CASSLGQGRANQETQYF
TRBJ1-2 TRBV27 CASSFSGNLYGYTF
TRBJ2-3 TRBV6-1 CASSVGGGPTDTQYF
TRBJ2-1 TRBV5-1 CASSPPRTSNEQFF
TRBJ2-7 TRBV27 CASSLKLAAKVEYF
TRBJ1-6 TRBV7-9 CASISTGQGLSPLHF
TRBJ2-2 TRBV23-1 CASSPSGMQNTGELFF